A selection of T cell receptor beta chains follows, all from one sample in a study of CD8 T cells in ankylosing spondylitis. TCRdb itself ran the 5' RACE reads through MiXCR, one entry per CDR3 protein. This table holds more than 150,000 distinct CDR3 sequences, about an eighth found once. The sample consisted of blood, either unsorted or a sorted T cell fraction (not recorded which). Every receptor here comes from a female donor with ankylosing spondylitis or in good health (not recorded which). CDR3s include the opening cysteine and the closing phenylalanine or tryptophan. The size field is filled for only some rows; it gives once, few, many or a size class.

V	length	size	J	CDR3
TRBV6-2/TRBV6-3	17	few	TRBJ2-3	CASRIKAGFPGADTQYF
TRBV10-3	13	many	TRBJ2-7	CAIGQAPSYEQYF
TRBV28	15	many	TRBJ2-7	CASRHQAGGTYEQYF
TRBV2	13	many	TRBJ2-3	CASSSEYTDTQYF
TRBV7-9	15	few	TRBJ2-7	CASSLAAGGLYEQYF
TRBV20-1	14	many	TRBJ2-3	CSASSGTGLGTQYF
TRBV20-1	15	many	TRBJ1-2	CSASLLGTPGGGYTF
TRBV27	16	.	TRBJ1-1	CASSRLTGGADTEAFF
TRBV12-3/TRBV12-4	15	many	TRBJ2-7	CASSRSNRVPYEQYF
TRBV15	15	many	TRBJ2-5	CATSREQGSQETQYF
TRBV28	15	.	TRBJ1-3	CASTKTVSSGNTIYF
TRBV9	16	many	TRBJ2-1	CASSAGAGTSYNEQFF
TRBV20-1	17	few	TRBJ2-3	CSAIGLAGLVGPDTQYF
TRBV20-1	15	many	TRBJ1-4	CSAASYSRGREKLFF
TRBV27	12	many	TRBJ1-5	CASRGPNQPQHF
TRBV2	13	few	TRBJ2-2	CASQMGVTGELFF
TRBV7-9	13	few	TRBJ2-5	CASSYERGETQYF
TRBV20-1	14	many	TRBJ2-5	CSAAPTGTGETQYF
TRBV29-1	14	many	TRBJ1-1	CSDESRRTGGEAFF
TRBV7-9	16	many	TRBJ2-2	CASSLGSGWNTGELFF